This is a list of T cell receptor beta chains from one sample in a study of human T cells and chemical hapten exposure. TCRdb called the RACE reads again in MiXCR, with one record for every CDR3 protein. This sample has approximately 80,000 distinct CDR3 sequences; about 10% occur once, and the top ten carry roughly 2.4%. The sample was whole blood, taken in connection with sensitization to the hapten diphenylcyclopropenone (DPC). The source of these receptors is a woman in her 30s with alopecia areata. Some clones in this sample may be carry-over from other donors' samples. The CDR3 runs from the conserved cysteine through the conserved F or W. Size is stated for part of the rows, as once, few or many counts, or as a class when the clone is expanded.

J | size | V | CDR3
TRBJ2-7 | many | TRBV29-1 | CSVSRTQSSYEQYF
TRBJ2-5 | many | TRBV7-8 | CASSFSSALRIQETQYF
TRBJ1-1 | many | TRBV20-1 | CSASQSRDREGAFF
TRBJ1-5 | . | TRBV20-1 | CSASEGGRMNQPQHF
TRBJ1-5 | many | TRBV7-9 | CASSLGGSSNQPQHF
TRBJ2-1 | many | TRBV5-1 | CASSSGLAGRYNEQFF
TRBJ2-1 | many | TRBV27 | CATKIKRTDNEQFF
TRBJ2-1 | many | TRBV10-3 | CAISRGPSEPYNEQFF
TRBJ2-7 | . | TRBV20-1 | CSARDSRGTATTYEQYF
TRBJ2-3 | many | TRBV2 | CASSDGDTQYF
TRBJ2-2 | many | TRBV30 | CAWSGGQKNTGELFF
TRBJ2-1 | few | TRBV5-1 | CASSPRTSGITNEQFF
TRBJ2-1 | few | TRBV11-2 | CASSWSPDWGLDHNEQFF
TRBJ1-6 | many | TRBV6-2/TRBV6-3 | CASSFPGESLRSPLHF
TRBJ2-1 | many | TRBV6-6 | CASKIAGGSWTNEQFF
TRBJ1-1 | few | TRBV18 | CASSPLTGGVNTEAFF
TRBJ2-6 | many | TRBV6-1 | CASSRTGVGSGANVLTF
TRBJ2-1 | many | TRBV20-1 | CSARIAGARNEQFF
TRBJ2-3 | many | TRBV29-1 | CSAGLGTDTQYF
TRBJ2-1 | . | TRBV29-1 | CSVGLAGVVYNEQFF
TRBJ2-3 | many | TRBV7-2 | CASSFSGAKTDTQYF
TRBJ2-3 | many | TRBV11-2 | CASRPGLPRPSADTQYF
TRBJ1-1 | many | TRBV3-1 | CASSQEGARATFF
TRBJ2-7 | . | TRBV11-3 | CASSLGGQGPYEQYF
TRBJ2-7 | many | TRBV6-2/TRBV6-3 | CASSSSGTGGAVYF
TRBJ1-2 | many | TRBV11-2 | CASSYHQGGYTF
TRBJ1-6 | many | TRBV27 | CASSQASGVRSPLHF
TRBJ1-5 | many | TRBV19 | CASSIPARGPRNQPQHF
TRBJ1-1 | many | TRBV28 | CASSLDRGKTEAFF
TRBJ2-7 | many | TRBV11-3 | CASSLASDPYEQYF
TRBJ2-1 | many | TRBV6-2/TRBV6-3 | CASKIFSSYNEQFF
TRBJ1-2 | . | TRBV2 | CASSPQNYGYTF
TRBJ2-5 | many | TRBV20-1 | CSAQVAGGVQETQYF
TRBJ1-4 | many | TRBV15 | CATSRIRGEKLFF
TRBJ2-3 | many | TRBV6-1 | CATNLRITDTQYF
TRBJ1-1 | few | TRBV28 | CASSSGQGITEAFF
TRBJ1-1 | . | TRBV6-1 | CASTRGITEAFF
TRBJ1-5 | . | TRBV6-2/TRBV6-3 | CASNDRGNQPQHF
TRBJ2-3 | few | TRBV7-6 | CASSLAIGLAGSSSTDTQYF
TRBJ2-7 | many | TRBV18 | CASSPLISGSGEQYF
TRBJ2-5 | many | TRBV20-1 | CSAARSTGGETQYF
TRBJ2-3 | . | TRBV6-6 | CASSQLAVGTDTQYF
TRBJ1-1 | few | TRBV29-1 | CSVERGATVNTEAFF
TRBJ2-7 | . | TRBV11-3 | CASSLVSVSYEQYF
TRBJ1-5 | . | TRBV2 | CASRGQTYSNQPQHF
TRBJ2-3 | few | TRBV3-1 | CASSHKLGTDTQYF
TRBJ1-6 | . | TRBV6-2/TRBV6-3 | CASRASGTFNSPLHF
TRBJ2-1 | many | TRBV5-4 | CASSPFLAGANYNEQFF